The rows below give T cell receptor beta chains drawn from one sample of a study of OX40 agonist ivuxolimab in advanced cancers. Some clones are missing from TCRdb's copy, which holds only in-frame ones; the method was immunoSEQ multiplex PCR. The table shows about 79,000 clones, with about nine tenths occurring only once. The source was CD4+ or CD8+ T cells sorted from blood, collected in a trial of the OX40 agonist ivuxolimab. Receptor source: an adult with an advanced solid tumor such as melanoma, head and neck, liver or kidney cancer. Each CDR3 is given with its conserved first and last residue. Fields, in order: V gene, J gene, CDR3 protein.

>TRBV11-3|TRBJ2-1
CASSSEDEQFF
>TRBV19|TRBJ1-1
CASNRDVLYPGTEAFF
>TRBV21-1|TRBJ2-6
CASSPGPAGANVLTF
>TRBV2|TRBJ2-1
CASRGLAGGPIGEQFF
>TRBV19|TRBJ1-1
CASSANTEAFF
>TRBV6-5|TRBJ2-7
CASTSGTRGVYEQYF
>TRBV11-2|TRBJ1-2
CASSSQDYGYTF
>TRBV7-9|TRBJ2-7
CASSPDRGLGEQYF
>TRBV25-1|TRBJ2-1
CASSDYTDYPRDEQFF
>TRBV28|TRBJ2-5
CASSWTSPETQYF
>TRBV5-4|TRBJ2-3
CASSSSLAGAGVDTQYF
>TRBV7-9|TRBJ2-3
CASSYRQGGTDTQYF
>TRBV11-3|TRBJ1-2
CASSPGTGVNYGYTF
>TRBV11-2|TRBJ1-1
CASTLRGQMTEAFF
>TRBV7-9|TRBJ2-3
CASTEGDTQYF
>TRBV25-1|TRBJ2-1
CASSDEGAGEQFF
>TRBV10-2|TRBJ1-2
CASSDSPNYGYTF
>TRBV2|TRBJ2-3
CAPGREPLDTQYF
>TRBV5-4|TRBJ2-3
CASSPGPEGSSPVYF
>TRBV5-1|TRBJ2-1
CASSPYPSSYNEQFF
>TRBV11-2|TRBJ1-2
CASSLTGGFYGYTF
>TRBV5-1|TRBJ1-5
CASSPDGQANQPQHF
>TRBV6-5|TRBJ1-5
CASSYGSFQPQHF